The entry below gives a single T cell receptor (beta chain) sequence along with its context. This specimen belongs to a study of blood T cell repertoires in COVID-19. In the study overall: Sites in the United States, Italy and Spain provided acute and convalescent COVID-19 samples.

The authors' processing: Nucleated cell number was recorded as an estimate derived from reference gene primer amplification. TCRdb keeps only in-frame clones here, not all; method: immunoSEQ multiplex PCR. V, J and clone size derive from that table, while D and trimming were established from the DNA sequence. The sample records some 240,000 clones, approximately 85% being singletons. The origin of this receptor is a woman aged 65 to 85 with COVID-19, enrolled during active disease. Input material: peripheral blood.

CDR3 DNA: TGTGCCAGCTTTACGCGGGGTTTGACAGATACGCAGTATTTT. It specifies CASFTRGLTDTQYF. The V and J genes are TRBV18 and TRBJ2-3; tentatively, D is TRBD2 (6 bases). The CDR3 contains 14 residues. Germline V gene data show CDR1 as KGHSH and CDR2 as LQKENI. Trimming took off 7 bases at V and 3 bases at J, with 14 bases between the two ends. Using reference TRBV18 and TRBJ2-3 for the parts outside the CDR3, the full variable domain is NAGVMQNPRHLVRRRGQEARLRCSPMKGHSHVYWYRQLPEEGLKFMVYLQKENIIDESGMPKERFSAEFPKEGPSILRIQQVVRGDSAAYFCASFTRGLTDTQYFGPGTRLTVL.